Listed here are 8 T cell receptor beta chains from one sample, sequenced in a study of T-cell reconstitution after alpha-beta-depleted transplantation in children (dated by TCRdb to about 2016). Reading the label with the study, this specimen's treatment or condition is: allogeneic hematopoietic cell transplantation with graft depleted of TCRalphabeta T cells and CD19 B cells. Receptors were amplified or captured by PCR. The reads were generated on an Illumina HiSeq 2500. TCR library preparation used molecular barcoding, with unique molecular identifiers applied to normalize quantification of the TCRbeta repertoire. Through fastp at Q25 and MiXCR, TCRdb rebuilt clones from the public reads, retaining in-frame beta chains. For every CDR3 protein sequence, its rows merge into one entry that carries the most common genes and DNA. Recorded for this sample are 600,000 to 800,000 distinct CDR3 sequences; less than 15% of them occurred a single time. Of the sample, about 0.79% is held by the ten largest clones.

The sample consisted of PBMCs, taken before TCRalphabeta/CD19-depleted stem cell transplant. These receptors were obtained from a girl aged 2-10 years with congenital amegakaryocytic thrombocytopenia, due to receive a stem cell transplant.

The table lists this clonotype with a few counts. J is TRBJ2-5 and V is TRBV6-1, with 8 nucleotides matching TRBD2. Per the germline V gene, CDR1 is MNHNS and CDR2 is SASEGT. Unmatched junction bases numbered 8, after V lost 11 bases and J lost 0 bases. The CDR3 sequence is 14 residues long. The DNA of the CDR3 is TGTGCCCATTCAGCGGGAGAGCACCAAGAGACCCAGTACTTC. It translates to CAHSAGEHQETQYF.

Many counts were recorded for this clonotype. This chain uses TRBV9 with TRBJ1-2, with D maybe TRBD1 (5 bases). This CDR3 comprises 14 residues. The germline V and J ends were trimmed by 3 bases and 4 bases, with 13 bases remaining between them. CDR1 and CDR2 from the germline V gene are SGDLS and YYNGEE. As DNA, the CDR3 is TGTGCCAGCAGCGCACGGGCGGGACCCTATGGCTACACCTTC. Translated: CASSARAGPYGYTF.

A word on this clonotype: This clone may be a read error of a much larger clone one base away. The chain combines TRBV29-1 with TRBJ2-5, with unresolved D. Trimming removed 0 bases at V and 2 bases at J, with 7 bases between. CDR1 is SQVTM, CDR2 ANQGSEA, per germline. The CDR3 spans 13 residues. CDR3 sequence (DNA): TGCAGCGTTGAAGATCTATGGCAAGAGACCCAGTACTTC. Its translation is CSVEDLWQETQYF.

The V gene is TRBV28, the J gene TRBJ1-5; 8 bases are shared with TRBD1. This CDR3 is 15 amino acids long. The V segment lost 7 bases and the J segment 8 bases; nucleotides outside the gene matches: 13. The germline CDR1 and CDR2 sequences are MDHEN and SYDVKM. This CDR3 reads CASIPDRVAGEPQHF. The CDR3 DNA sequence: TGTGCCAGCATCCCGGACAGGGTCGCAGGGGAGCCCCAGCATTTT.

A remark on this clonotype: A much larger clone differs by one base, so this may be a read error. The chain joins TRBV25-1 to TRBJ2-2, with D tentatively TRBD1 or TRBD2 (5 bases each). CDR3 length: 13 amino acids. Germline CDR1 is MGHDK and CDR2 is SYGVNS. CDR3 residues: CASWGPNIGELFF. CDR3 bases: TGTGCCAGCTGGGGACCGAACATCGGGGAGCTGTTTTTT. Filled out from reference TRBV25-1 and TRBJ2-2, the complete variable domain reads EADIYQTPRYLVIGTGKKITLECSQTMGHDKMYWYQQDPGMELHLIHYSYGVNSTEKGDLSSESTVSRIRTEHFPLTLESARPSHTSQYLCASWGPNIGELFFGEGSRLTVL.

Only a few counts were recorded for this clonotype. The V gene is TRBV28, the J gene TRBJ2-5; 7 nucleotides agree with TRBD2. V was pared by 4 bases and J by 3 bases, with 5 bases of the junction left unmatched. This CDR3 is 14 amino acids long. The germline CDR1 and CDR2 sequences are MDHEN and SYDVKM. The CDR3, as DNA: TGTGCCAGCAGTTCCCTCGGGACTAAAGAGACCCAGTACTTC. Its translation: CASSSLGTKETQYF.

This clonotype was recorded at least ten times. The CDR3 DNA reads as TGCGCCAGCAGCTTGAATCGTTACAATGAGCAGTTCTTC. Residues: CASSLNRYNEQFF. The chain uses TRBV5-1 and TRBJ2-1, with no clear D. The CDR3 runs to 13 residues. Germline CDR1 and CDR2: SGHRS and YFSETQ. Deletions cut 1 base from V and 4 bases from J, with 6 bases between.

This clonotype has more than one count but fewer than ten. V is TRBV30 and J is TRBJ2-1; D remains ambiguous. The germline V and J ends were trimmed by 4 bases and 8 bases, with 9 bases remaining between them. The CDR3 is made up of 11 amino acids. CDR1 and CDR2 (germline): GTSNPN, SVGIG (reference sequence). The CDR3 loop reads CAWTTVDEQFF. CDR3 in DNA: TGTGCCTGGACCACTGTCGATGAGCAGTTCTTC.